The 9 T cell receptor beta chains reported below all come from one sample, sequenced in a study of CD8 T cells in Susac syndrome. Reverse transcription of about 0.45 to 1 ug RNA was carried out with random hexamers. TCRdb processed the immunoSEQ multiplex PCR reads anew with MiXCR; each CDR3 protein has one entry. The repertoire includes some 110,000 distinct CDR3 sequences, 90% to 95% of them detected once, and approximately 0.093% sits in the top ten. The source material was CD4+ T cells from PBMCs. Receptors originate from a human donor with multiple sclerosis.

The rearrangement uses TRBV2 and TRBJ1-2; D perhaps matches TRBD1 (5 bases). Per the germline V gene, CDR1 is SNHLY and CDR2 is FYNNEI. Trimming stripped 2 bases from V and 2 bases from J, with 9 bases between. This CDR3 comprises 14 residues. CDR3 nucleotides: TGTGCCAGCAGTGAACAGGGTTCGAACTATGGCTACACCTTC. This encodes CASSEQGSNYGYTF. The complete variable domain, with remaining parts taken from reference TRBV2 and TRBJ1-2, reads EPEVTQTPSHQVTQMGQEVILRCVPISNHLYFYWYRQILGQKVEFLVSFYNNEISEKSEIFDDQFSVERPDGSNFTLKIRSTKLEDSAMYFCASSEQGSNYGYTFGSGTRLTVV.

CDR3 sequence reads: CASVLFAGGRTGELFF. For the CDR3, the DNA is TGTGCCAGCGTACTATTCGCGGGGGGGCGAACCGGGGAGCTGTTTTTT. The V gene is TRBV28, the J gene TRBJ2-2, with TRBD2 identical over 9 bases. The germline V gene has CDR1 MDHEN and CDR2 SYDVKM. The CDR3 spans 16 residues. The V segment lost 8 bases and the J segment 5 bases; nucleotides outside the gene matches: 12.

The chain joins TRBV4-1 to TRBJ2-1; the D gene is possibly TRBD2 (6 bases). V was shortened by 1 base and J by 7 bases, with 20 bases between the two germline ends. This CDR3 spans 17 amino acids. CDR1 and CDR2 (germline): MGHRA, YSYEKL. CDR3 protein: CASSQGYGGYTGNEQFF. Written as DNA, the CDR3 is TGCGCCAGCAGCCAAGGCTACGGGGGATATACGGGGAATGAGCAGTTCTTC.

This chain uses TRBV20-1 with TRBJ2-1; TRBD2 agrees at 10 bases. Trimming took 6 bases from V and 7 from J; bases not matched to a gene: 9. CDR1 DFQATT and CDR2 SNEGSKA come from the germline V gene (reference sequence). The CDR3 length is 14 residues. CDR3 loop: CSAKLAGLGNEQFF. The CDR3 DNA reads TGCAGTGCAAAACTAGCGGGACTCGGAAATGAGCAGTTCTTC.

The chain links TRBV29-1 to TRBJ2-5; 14 positions match TRBD2. Germline lookup yields CDR1 SQVTM and CDR2 ANQGSEA. The CDR3 is 16 amino acids. Trimming at V came to 5 bases and at J to 4 bases, leaving 9 bases not matched to a gene. CDR3 sequence: CSVQTSGGAGGETQYF. The CDR3 bases are TGCAGCGTTCAGACTAGCGGGGGGGCCGGGGGAGAGACCCAGTACTTC. The full variable domain, its missing parts supplied by reference TRBV29-1 and TRBJ2-5, is SAVISQKPSRDICQRGTSLTIQCQVDSQVTMMFWYRQQPGQSLTLIATANQGSEATYESGFVIDKFPISRPNLTFSTLTVSNMSPEDSSIYLCSVQTSGGAGGETQYFGPGTRLLVL.

The chain has TRBV24-1 and TRBJ2-5; the D gene is possibly TRBD1 (5 bases). Germline V gene sequence: CDR1 KGHDR, CDR2 SFDVKD. Deletions cut 3 bases from V and 4 bases from J, with 8 bases between. The CDR3 has 13 amino acids. CDR3 coding DNA: TGTGCCACCAGTGATGCAGGGTCAGAGACCCAGTACTTC. It specifies CATSDAGSETQYF.

This clonotype was counted a single time. The chain recombines TRBV7-9 with TRBJ2-6, with TRBD2 as a possible D gene (5 bases). V was trimmed by 2 bases and J by 2 bases, leaving 13 bases between them. The CDR3 totals 17 residues. Germline V gene data show CDR1 as SEHNR and CDR2 as FQNEAQ (reference sequence). CDR3 in amino acids: CASSLRGSEAGANVLTF. The CDR3 nucleotides read TGTGCCAGCAGCTTACGGGGATCAGAAGCTGGGGCCAACGTCCTGACTTTC.

The rearrangement links TRBV4-1 to TRBJ2-1; TRBD2 is a possible D gene (5 bases). Germline CDR1 is MGHRA and CDR2 is YSYEKL. The V gene lost 2 bases and the J gene lost 7 bases, with 21 bases spanning the gap. There are 17 residues in the CDR3. DNA of the CDR3: TGCGCCAGCAGCCAACCTCTGCGGGCTAGCAGACGGAATGAGCAGTTCTTC. Translation: CASSQPLRASRRNEQFF.

V gene TRBV4-2 combines with J gene TRBJ1-2; 7 bases line up with TRBD1. This CDR3 is built from 14 residues. V lost 3 bases, J lost 4 bases, and 5 bases stayed unmatched. CDR1 is LGHNA and CDR2 is YNFKEQ in the germline V gene. The CDR3 reads CASSQVGQSYGYTF. CDR3 coding DNA: TGTGCCAGCAGCCAGGTGGGACAGAGCTATGGCTACACCTTC.